The 23 T cell receptor beta chains in this list originate from one sample, sequenced in a study of TIL therapy for anti-PD-1-resistant metastatic lung cancer. This sample's time point: pre-treatment sample, taken before nivolumab and TIL therapy. This was the immunoSEQ v3 assay. Repertoires were generated with immunoSEQ multiplex PCR, while TCRdb's copy carries only in-frame clones and drops some. Of some 52,000 clones in the sample, less than 80% were seen once. This specimen consisted of blood, obtained at baseline. The receptor set was obtained from a woman aged 30 to 85 with non-small cell lung cancer.

The V gene is TRBV6-5, the J gene TRBJ2-3; D remains unclear. This CDR3 comprises 15 residues. The germline V gene has CDR1 MNHEY and CDR2 SVGAGI. Trimming cost V 0 bases and J 5 bases, with 12 bases left between them. CDR3: CASSYSNRLVDTQYF. The CDR3 DNA reads TGTGCCAGCAGTTACTCTAACAGATTAGTAGATACGCAGTATTTT.

This chain connects TRBV14 to TRBJ2-7; 13 bases are a match to TRBD2. The junction had 5 bases not matched to a gene; V was cut back by 2 bases and J by 10 bases. The germline V gene has CDR1 SGHDN and CDR2 FVKESK. The CDR3 extends over 14 amino acids. The CDR3 nucleotides are TGTGCCAGCAGCCAATTGACTAGCGGGAGGCCTCAGTACTTC. This sequence encodes CASSQLTSGRPQYF.

This chain links TRBV7-9 with TRBJ1-5; D gene unclear. The germline gives CDR1 SEHNR, CDR2 FQNEAQ (reference sequence). CDR3 size: 13 residues. V was trimmed by 3 bases and J by 5 bases, leaving 8 bases between them. For the CDR3, the DNA is TGTGCCAGCAGCTTTGATCGGGATCAGCCCCAGCATTTT. Its translation is CASSFDRDQPQHF.

This clone turned up a few times. The rearrangement links TRBV5-4 to TRBJ1-2; 9 positions agree with TRBD1. Germline V lookup: CDR1 SGHNT, CDR2 YYREEE (reference sequence). V was pared by 4 bases and J by 6 bases, with 7 bases of the junction left unmatched. The CDR3 is 14 amino acids. Here the CDR3 reads CASSQPGTGNGYTF. The DNA for the CDR3 is TGTGCCAGCAGCCAACCCGGGACAGGGAATGGCTACACCTTC.

The J gene is TRBJ2-1, the V gene TRBV18, with 7 nucleotides matching TRBD1. The CDR3 is 16 residues long. V was clipped by 6 bases and J by 3 bases; unmatched bases: 11. From germline, CDR1 is KGHSH and CDR2 LQKENI. The CDR3 sequence is CASSFRDRDSYNEQFF. The CDR3 nucleotides read TGTGCCAGCTCGTTCCGGGACCGGGACAGCTACAATGAGCAGTTCTTC.

The chain links TRBV4-1 to TRBJ1-1; the match to TRBD1 covers 9 bases. This CDR3 comprises 15 residues. Germline CDR1 is MGHRA and CDR2 is YSYEKL. After removal of 2 bases from V and 3 bases from J, the junction contained 4 bases not matched to a gene. Here the CDR3 reads CASSQFRDRDTEAFF. In DNA, the CDR3 is TGCGCCAGCAGCCAATTCCGGGACAGGGACACTGAAGCTTTCTTT.

This chain links TRBV2 with TRBJ2-3, with 11 nucleotides matching TRBD2. This CDR3 spans 15 amino acids. The V gene's germline CDR1 is SNHLY and CDR2 FYNNEI. V shed 6 bases, J shed 2 bases, and the junction held 4 bases outside the gene matches. CDR3 region: CASRRLAGLTDTQYF. The CDR3 DNA reads TGTGCCAGCAGAAGACTAGCGGGACTCACAGATACGCAGTATTTT.

The gene calls are TRBV6-6 and TRBJ2-2; D gene unclear. Germline CDR1 MNHNY, CDR2 SVGAGI (reference sequence). The germline V and J ends were trimmed by 8 bases and 6 bases, with 10 bases remaining between them. The CDR3 contains 12 residues. The CDR3 DNA is TGTGCCAGCGGCGCCTGGTCCGGGGAGCTGTTTTTT. Residues: CASGAWSGELFF.

The chain joins TRBV15 to TRBJ2-2; TRBD2 matches 13 bases. Germline V gives CDR1 LNHNV, CDR2 YYDKDF (reference sequence). After removal of 3 bases from V and 1 base from J, the junction contained 14 bases not matched to a gene. This CDR3 is 21 amino acids long. CDR3 sequence reads: CATSSGELAGGNIMNTGELFF. DNA of the CDR3: TGTGCCACCAGCAGCGGGGAACTAGCGGGGGGGAATATTATGAACACCGGGGAGCTGTTTTTT.

This clone was recorded only once. This sequence joins TRBV7-9 and TRBJ1-2; 9 positions match TRBD1. The CDR3 length is 14 residues. The junction had 8 bases not matched to a gene; V was cut back by 5 bases and J by 7 bases. Looked up from germline, CDR1 is SEHNR and CDR2 is FQNEAQ (reference sequence). The CDR3 protein is CASSLMGQGSGYTF. CDR3 sequence (DNA): TGTGCCAGCAGCCTAATGGGACAGGGCAGTGGCTACACCTTC.

The CDR3 sequence: CASSYVPGYLGNTIYF. The CDR3 nucleotides read TGCGCCAGCAGCTACGTCCCAGGGTATTTAGGAAACACCATATATTTT. The V and J genes are TRBV5-1 and TRBJ1-3; possible D gene TRBD1, 5 bases. The CDR3 length is 16 residues. The V end was cut by 3 bases, the J end by 4 bases, with 17 bases between. Germline V gives CDR1 SGHRS, CDR2 YFSETQ. Complete variable domain (other parts from reference TRBV5-1 and TRBJ1-3): KAGVTQTPRYLIKTRGQQVTLSCSPISGHRSVSWYQQTPGQGLQFLFEYFSETQRNKGNFPGRFSGRQFSNSRSEMNVSTLELGDSALYLCASSYVPGYLGNTIYFGEGSWLTVV.

The chain combines TRBV5-6 with TRBJ2-3, with D perhaps TRBD2 (5 bases). Trimming shortened V by 1 base and J by 2 bases, and 11 bases separated the two germline ends. Germline assignment: CDR1 SGHDT and CDR2 YYEEEE. The CDR3 runs 15 residues. CDR3 DNA sequence: TGTGCCAGCAGCTTGACGGGAATTGTCACAGATACGCAGTATTTT. Residues: CASSLTGIVTDTQYF.

CDR3 coding DNA: TGTGCCAGCAGCTTAGATGGCACGGGGGGGACTGAAGCTTTCTTT. This encodes CASSLDGTGGTEAFF. The rearrangement joins TRBV11-2 to TRBJ1-1; TRBD1 might be the D (5 bases). Trimming removed 0 bases from V and 5 bases from J, with 13 bases in between. The CDR3 is 15 amino acids. Germline assignment: CDR1 SGHAT and CDR2 FQNNGV.

V usage is TRBV5-6 and J usage is TRBJ1-2; a possible D gene is TRBD1 (6 bases). This CDR3 comprises 13 residues. V shed 7 bases and J shed 8 bases, with 18 bases lying between them. The germline gives CDR1 SGHDT, CDR2 YYEEEE. The CDR3 is CASCIQGYRGYTF. The CDR3 nucleotides are TGTGCCAGCTGTATACAGGGTTACCGCGGCTACACCTTC. The full variable domain, rest sourced from reference TRBV5-6 and TRBJ1-2, is DAGVTQSPTHLIKTRGQQVTLRCSPKSGHDTVSWYQQALGQGPQFIFQYYEEEERQRGNFPDRFSGHQFPNYSSELNVNALLLGDSALYLCASCIQGYRGYTFGSGTRLTVV.

The CDR3 loop reads CASSYGQTPGTGELFF. CDR3 sequence (DNA): TGTGCCAGCAGTTACGGGCAGACCCCGGGCACCGGGGAGCTGTTTTTT. The J gene is TRBJ2-2, the V gene TRBV6-5; the D is unclear. Germline CDR1 MNHEY, CDR2 SVGAGI. The V gene lost 2 bases and the J gene lost 4 bases, with 14 bases spanning the gap. The CDR3 spans 16 residues.

The gene calls are TRBV28 and TRBJ1-5; tentative D call: TRBD1 (5 bases). The CDR3 spans 12 residues. Germline CDR1 MDHEN, CDR2 SYDVKM. Trimming took off 10 bases at V and 3 bases at J, with 10 bases between the two ends. CDR3 in DNA: TGTGCCACCTGGGGGTTCAATCAGCCCCAGCATTTT. This encodes CATWGFNQPQHF.

This clone was recorded once. V usage is TRBV28 and J usage is TRBJ1-1; no firm D call. The CDR3 covers 13 residues. Trimming pared 6 bases from V and 0 bases from J, leaving 8 bases between. Germline V gives CDR1 MDHEN, CDR2 SYDVKM. CDR3 nucleotides: TGTGCCAGCAGGGCCAACGTGAACACTGAAGCTTTCTTT. Translating gives CASRANVNTEAFF.

V gene TRBV5-4 combines with J gene TRBJ1-4; D is possibly TRBD1 (6 bases). CDR3 length: 14 amino acids. Germline V gene sequence: CDR1 SGHNT, CDR2 YYREEE (reference sequence). The V end was cut by 1 base, the J end by 5 bases, with 9 bases between. The chain's CDR3 is CASSLRGGNEKLFF. The CDR3 coding sequence is TGTGCCAGCAGCTTGAGAGGGGGAAATGAAAAACTGTTTTTT.

This sequence joins TRBV7-9 and TRBJ1-2; D is perhaps TRBD1 (5 bases). Trimming removed 1 base at V and 3 bases at J, with 12 bases between. The CDR3 runs 15 residues. Per the germline V gene, CDR1 is SEHNR and CDR2 is FQNEAQ (reference sequence). As DNA, the CDR3 is TGTGCCAGCAGCTTAGGTGGCAGGGCGGACTATGGCTACACCTTC. Its translation is CASSLGGRADYGYTF. Full variable domain (outside the CDR3, taken from reference TRBV7-9 and TRBJ1-2): DTGVSQNPRHKITKRGQNVTFRCDPISEHNRLYWYRQTLGQGPEFLTYFQNEAQLEKSRLLSDRFSAERPKGSFSTLEIQRTEQGDSAMYLCASSLGGRADYGYTFGSGTRLTVV.

The chain carries TRBV27 and TRBJ1-3, with TRBD1 as a possible D gene (5 bases). Germline V lookup: CDR1 MNHEY, CDR2 SMNVEV (reference sequence). Trimming shortened V by 5 bases and J by 0 bases, and 8 bases separated the two germline ends. CDR3 length: 14 residues. Written as DNA, the CDR3 is TGTGCCAGCAGTCCAGGGTACTCTGGAAACACCATATATTTT. It specifies CASSPGYSGNTIYF.

The chain recombines TRBV2 with TRBJ1-2; D is unclear. Germline V CDR1 and CDR2: SNHLY, FYNNEI. V lost 8 bases and J 1 base, leaving 5 bases between the germline ends. This CDR3 comprises 11 residues. CDR3 in amino acids: CASLGNYGYTF. The DNA of the CDR3 is TGTGCCAGCCTTGGTAACTATGGCTACACCTTC.

The J gene is TRBJ1-4, the V gene TRBV18, with D perhaps matching TRBD1 (5 bases). Germline V gene data show CDR1 as KGHSH and CDR2 as LQKENI. The CDR3 is 17 residues long. Trimming stripped 3 bases from V and 4 bases from J, with 18 bases between. Here the CDR3 reads CASSPSVTGAGNEKLFF. The CDR3 DNA reads as TGTGCCAGCTCACCTTCCGTAACAGGAGCTGGTAATGAAAAACTGTTTTTT.

This clone was seen only once. This sequence joins TRBV4-2 and TRBJ2-1; TRBD2 agrees at 8 bases. Trimming took 0 bases from V and 1 from J; bases not matched to a gene: 5. Germline V gene data show CDR1 as LGHNA and CDR2 as YNFKEQ. This CDR3 comprises 17 residues. As DNA, the CDR3 is TGTGCCAGCAGCCAAGAAACGGCGGGAGGTTCCTACAATGAGCAGTTCTTC. As protein: CASSQETAGGSYNEQFF.